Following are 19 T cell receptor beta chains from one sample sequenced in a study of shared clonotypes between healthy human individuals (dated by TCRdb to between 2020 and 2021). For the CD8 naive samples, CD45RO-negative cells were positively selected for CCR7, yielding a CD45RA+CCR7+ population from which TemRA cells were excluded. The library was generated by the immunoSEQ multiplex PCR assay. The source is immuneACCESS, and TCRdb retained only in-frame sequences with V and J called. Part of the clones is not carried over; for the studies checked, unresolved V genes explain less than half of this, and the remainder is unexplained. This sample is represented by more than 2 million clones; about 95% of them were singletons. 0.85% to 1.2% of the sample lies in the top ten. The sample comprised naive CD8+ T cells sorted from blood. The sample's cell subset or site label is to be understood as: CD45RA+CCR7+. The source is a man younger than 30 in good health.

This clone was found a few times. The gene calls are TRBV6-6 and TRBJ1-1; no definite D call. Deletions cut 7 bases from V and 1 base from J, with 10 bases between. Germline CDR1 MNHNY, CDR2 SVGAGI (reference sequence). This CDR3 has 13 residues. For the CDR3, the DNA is TGTGCCAGCAAAGGAATGGCGAACACTGAAGCTTTCTTT. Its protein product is CASKGMANTEAFF.

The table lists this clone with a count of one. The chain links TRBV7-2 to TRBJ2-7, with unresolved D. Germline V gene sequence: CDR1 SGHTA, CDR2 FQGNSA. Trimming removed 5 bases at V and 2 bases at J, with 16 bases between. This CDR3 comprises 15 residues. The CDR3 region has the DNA TGTGCCAGCAGCCCCAGCCCCCGGCTCACCTACGAGCAGTACTTC. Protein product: CASSPSPRLTYEQYF.

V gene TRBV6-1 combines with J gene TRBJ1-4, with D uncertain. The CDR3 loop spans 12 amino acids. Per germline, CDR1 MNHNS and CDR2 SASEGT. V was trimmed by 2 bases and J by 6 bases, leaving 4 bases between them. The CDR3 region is CASSELYEKLFF. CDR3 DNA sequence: TGTGCCAGCAGTGAATTGTATGAAAAACTGTTTTTT.

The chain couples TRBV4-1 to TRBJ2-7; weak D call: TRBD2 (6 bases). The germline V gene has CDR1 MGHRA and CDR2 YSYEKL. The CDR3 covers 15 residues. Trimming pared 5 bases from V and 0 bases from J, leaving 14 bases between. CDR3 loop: CASSWRDQSSYEQYF. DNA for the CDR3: TGCGCCAGCAGCTGGCGGGACCAAAGCTCCTACGAGCAGTACTTC.

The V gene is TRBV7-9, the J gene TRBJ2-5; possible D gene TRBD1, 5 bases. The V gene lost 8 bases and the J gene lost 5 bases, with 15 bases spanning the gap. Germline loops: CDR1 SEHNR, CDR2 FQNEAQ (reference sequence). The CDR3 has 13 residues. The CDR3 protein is CASLIAGLETQYF. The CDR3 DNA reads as TGTGCCAGCCTCATCGCAGGGTTGGAGACCCAGTACTTC.

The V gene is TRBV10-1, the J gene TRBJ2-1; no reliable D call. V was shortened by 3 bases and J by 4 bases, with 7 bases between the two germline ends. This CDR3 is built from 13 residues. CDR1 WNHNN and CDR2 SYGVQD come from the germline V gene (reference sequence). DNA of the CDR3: TGCGCCAGCAGTGACCCAGAGTACAATGAGCAGTTCTTC. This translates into CASSDPEYNEQFF.

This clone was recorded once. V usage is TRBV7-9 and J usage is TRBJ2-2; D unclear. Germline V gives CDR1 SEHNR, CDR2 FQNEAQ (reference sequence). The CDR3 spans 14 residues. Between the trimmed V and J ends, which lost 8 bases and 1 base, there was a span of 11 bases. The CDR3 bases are TGTGCCAGCCCCGTCCAAGGGAACACCGGGGAGCTGTTTTTT. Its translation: CASPVQGNTGELFF.

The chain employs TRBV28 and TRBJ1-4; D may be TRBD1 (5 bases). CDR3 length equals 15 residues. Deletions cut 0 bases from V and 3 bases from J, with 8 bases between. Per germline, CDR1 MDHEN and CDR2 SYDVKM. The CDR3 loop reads CASSLWEGPNEKLFF. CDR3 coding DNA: TGTGCCAGCAGTTTATGGGAGGGACCTAATGAAAAACTGTTTTTT.

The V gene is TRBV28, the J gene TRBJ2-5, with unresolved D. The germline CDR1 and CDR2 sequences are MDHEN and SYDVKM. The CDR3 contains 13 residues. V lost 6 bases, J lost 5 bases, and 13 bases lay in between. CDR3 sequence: CASSHAEGETQYF. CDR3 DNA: TGTGCCAGCAGCCATGCGGAAGGGGAGACCCAGTACTTC.

CDR3 bases: TGTGCCAGCAGTTACGTAGGGCAGGAAGAGGAGACCCAGTACTTC. It translates to CASSYVGQEEETQYF. This sequence joins TRBV6-5 and TRBJ2-5; D is unresolved. V shed 2 bases and J shed 5 bases, with 15 bases lying between them. The CDR3 totals 15 residues. Germline V lookup: CDR1 MNHEY, CDR2 SVGAGI.

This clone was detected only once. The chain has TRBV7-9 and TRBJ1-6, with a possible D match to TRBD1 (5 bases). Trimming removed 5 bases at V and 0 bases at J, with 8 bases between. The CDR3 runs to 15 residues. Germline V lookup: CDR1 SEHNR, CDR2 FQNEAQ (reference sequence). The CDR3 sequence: CASSPDSSYNSPLHF. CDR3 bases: TGTGCCAGCAGCCCCGACAGCTCCTATAATTCACCCCTCCACTTT.

This chain's CDR3 is CASSPYGHTDEQYF. The DNA of the CDR3 is TGTGCCAGCTCACCTTACGGACATACCGACGAGCAGTACTTC. This sequence joins TRBV18 and TRBJ2-7, with a possible D match to TRBD1 (5 bases). The CDR3 totals 14 residues. Between the trimmed V and J ends, which lost 3 bases and 5 bases, there was a span of 14 bases. The V gene's germline CDR1 is KGHSH and CDR2 LQKENI.

The CDR3 coding sequence is TGTGCCAGCAGCCAAGGTCCTCTAGCGGAGGCTGGTGAGCAGTTCTTC. Its protein is CASSQGPLAEAGEQFF. The chain has TRBV14 and TRBJ2-1; 7 bases match TRBD2. J was trimmed by 9 bases and V by 1 base; bases with no gene match: 12. CDR3 size: 16 residues. The germline CDR1 and CDR2 sequences are SGHDN and FVKESK.

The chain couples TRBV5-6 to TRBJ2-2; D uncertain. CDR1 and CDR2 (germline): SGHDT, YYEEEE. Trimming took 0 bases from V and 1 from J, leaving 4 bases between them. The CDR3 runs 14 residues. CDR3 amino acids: CASSLEVNTGELFF. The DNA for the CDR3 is TGTGCCAGCAGCTTGGAGGTGAACACCGGGGAGCTGTTTTTT.

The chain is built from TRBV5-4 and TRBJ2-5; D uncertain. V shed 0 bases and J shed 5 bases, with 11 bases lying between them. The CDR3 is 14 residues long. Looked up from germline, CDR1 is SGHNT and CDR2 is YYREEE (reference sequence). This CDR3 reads CASSLEALWETQYF. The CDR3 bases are TGTGCCAGCAGCTTGGAGGCCCTTTGGGAGACCCAGTACTTC.

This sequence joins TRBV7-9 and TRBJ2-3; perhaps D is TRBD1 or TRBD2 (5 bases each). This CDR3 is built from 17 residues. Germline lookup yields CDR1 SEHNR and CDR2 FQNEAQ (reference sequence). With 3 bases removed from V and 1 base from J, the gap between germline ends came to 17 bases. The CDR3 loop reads CASSLVSGRDGTDTQYF. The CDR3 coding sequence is TGTGCCAGCAGCTTGGTGTCGGGCCGGGACGGCACAGATACGCAGTATTTT.

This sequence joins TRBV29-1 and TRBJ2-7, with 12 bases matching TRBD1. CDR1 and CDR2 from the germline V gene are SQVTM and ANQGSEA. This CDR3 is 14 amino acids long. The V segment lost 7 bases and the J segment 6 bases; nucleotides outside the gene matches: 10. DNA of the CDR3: TGCAGCGCAGACGGCGGGGACAGGGGGCTCGAGCAGTACTTC. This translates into CSADGGDRGLEQYF.

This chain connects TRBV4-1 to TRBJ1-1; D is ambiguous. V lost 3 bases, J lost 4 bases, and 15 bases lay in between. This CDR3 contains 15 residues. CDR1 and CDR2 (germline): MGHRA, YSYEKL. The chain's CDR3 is CASSHKEGLSTEAFF. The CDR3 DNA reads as TGCGCCAGCAGCCACAAAGAGGGATTGAGCACTGAAGCTTTCTTT.

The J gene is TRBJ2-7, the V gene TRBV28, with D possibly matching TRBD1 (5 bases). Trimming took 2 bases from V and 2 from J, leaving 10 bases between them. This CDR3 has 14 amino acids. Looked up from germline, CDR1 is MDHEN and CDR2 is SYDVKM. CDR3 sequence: CASSLIQGTYEQYF. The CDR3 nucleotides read TGTGCCAGCAGTTTAATCCAGGGAACCTACGAGCAGTACTTC.